These 17 T cell receptor beta chains came from one sample sequenced in a study of blood T cell repertoires in COVID-19. This table comes from immunoSEQ multiplex PCR, and its TCRdb copy is limited to in-frame clones, with some not included. There are around 220,000 clones in the sample; 86% occur only once, and roughly 2.2% lies in the top ten. Source material: peripheral blood. Source of these receptors: a woman aged 50 to 60 with acute or convalescent COVID-19.

The V and J genes are TRBV11-2 and TRBJ1-1; D uncertain. V lost 3 bases, J lost 4 bases, and 9 bases lay in between. CDR1 and CDR2 (germline): SGHAT, FQNNGV. The length of the CDR3 is 13 residues. The CDR3 DNA follows: TGTGCCAGCAGCTTTAACGGAGGCACTGAAGCTTTCTTT. Residues: CASSFNGGTEAFF. Together with reference TRBV11-2 and TRBJ1-1, the CDR3 gives the full variable domain: EAGVAQSPRYKIIEKRQSVAFWCNPISGHATLYWYQQILGQGPKLLIQFQNNGVVDDSQLPKDRFSAERLKGVDSTLKIQPAKLEDSAVYLCASSFNGGTEAFFGQGTRLTVV.

V usage is TRBV6-5 and J usage is TRBJ2-5; TRBD2 aligns across 11 bases. Germline assignment: CDR1 MNHEY and CDR2 SVGAGI. V dropped 5 bases and J dropped 5; count of bases not matched to a gene: 4. This CDR3 has 14 residues. CDR3 protein: CASSLAGGSETQYF. CDR3 nucleotides: TGTGCCAGCAGTCTAGCGGGGGGAAGTGAGACCCAGTACTTC.

V and J are TRBV7-9 and TRBJ2-5; perhaps TRBD1 as D (6 bases). This CDR3 contains 17 residues. V lost 5 bases to trimming and J lost 0 bases, with 19 bases between them. Germline lookup yields CDR1 SEHNR and CDR2 FQNEAQ (reference sequence). The CDR3 loop is CASSRYRTDPYQETQYF. The CDR3 DNA sequence: TGTGCCAGCAGCCGTTACCGGACAGACCCGTACCAAGAGACCCAGTACTTC. The variable domain in full, completed from reference TRBV7-9 and TRBJ2-5, reads DTGVSQNPRHKITKRGQNVTFRCDPISEHNRLYWYRQTLGQGPEFLTYFQNEAQLEKSRLLSDRFSAERPKGSFSTLEIQRTEQGDSAMYLCASSRYRTDPYQETQYFGPGTRLLVL.

V is TRBV5-1 and J is TRBJ2-5; possibly TRBD2 for D (5 bases). There are 14 residues in the CDR3. The V gene lost 5 bases and the J gene lost 2 bases, with 13 bases spanning the gap. CDR1 is SGHRS and CDR2 is YFSETQ in the germline V gene. CDR3 protein: CASSHAGSQETQYF. CDR3 nucleotide sequence: TGCGCCAGCAGTCATGCTGGGAGTCAAGAGACCCAGTACTTC. Supplemented by reference TRBV5-1 and TRBJ2-5, the full variable domain reads KAGVTQTPRYLIKTRGQQVTLSCSPISGHRSVSWYQQTPGQGLQFLFEYFSETQRNKGNFPGRFSGRQFSNSRSEMNVSTLELGDSALYLCASSHAGSQETQYFGPGTRLLVL.

V gene TRBV6-2 or TRBV6-3 combines with J gene TRBJ2-1, with unresolved D. CDR3 length: 14 amino acids. The ends were cut back, 0 bases at V and 7 bases at J, with 10 bases in the middle. Looked up from germline, CDR1 is MNHEY and CDR2 is SVGEGT. As DNA, the CDR3 is TGTGCCAGCAGTTACTCAGCGCACGTGAATGAGCAGTTCTTC. Translated, it gives CASSYSAHVNEQFF.

The chain carries TRBV2 and TRBJ2-3, with 10 bases lining up with TRBD2. Unmatched junction bases numbered 6, after V lost 8 bases and J lost 4 bases. From germline, CDR1 is SNHLY and CDR2 FYNNEI. The CDR3 runs 14 residues. CDR3 in DNA: TGTGCCAGCCAGCGGGAGGGGAAATCAGATACGCAGTATTTT. Its protein is CASQREGKSDTQYF.

The gene calls are TRBV7-2 and TRBJ2-5; D ambiguous. This CDR3 has 13 amino acids. The V end lost 5 bases, the J end lost 5 bases, and 12 bases lay between the germline ends. Per germline, CDR1 SGHTA and CDR2 FQGNSA. In DNA, the CDR3 is TGTGCCAGCAGCCCCTCCCGGGTGGAGACCCAGTACTTC. Translated, it gives CASSPSRVETQYF.

The chain carries TRBV30 and TRBJ1-6; a weak D match, TRBD1 (6 bases). The V gene's germline CDR1 is GTSNPN and CDR2 SVGIG (reference sequence). This CDR3 has 16 amino acids. The ends were cut back, 1 base at V and 0 bases at J, with 10 bases in the middle. CDR3 sequence (DNA): TGTGCCTGGAGTGCTGACAGGAGCTCCTATAATTCACCCCTCCACTTT. Its protein is CAWSADRSSYNSPLHF.

The chain links TRBV10-3 to TRBJ2-3; 9 bases agree with TRBD2. The trim removed 4 bases at V and 3 bases at J, leaving 5 bases unmatched. There are 15 residues in the CDR3. Looked up from germline, CDR1 is ENHRY and CDR2 is SYGVKD. The CDR3 nucleotides are TGTGCCATCAGTGGCGGGAGGGCCGGGACAGATACGCAGTATTTT. Amino acids: CAISGGRAGTDTQYF.

DNA of the CDR3: TGTGCCAGCTCACCCCCCAGCGGGCCCCTTACAGATACGCAGTATTTT. Translating gives CASSPPSGPLTDTQYF. The rearrangement uses TRBV18 and TRBJ2-3; possible D gene TRBD2, 6 bases. This CDR3 is built from 16 residues. Germline assignment: CDR1 KGHSH and CDR2 LQKENI. With 3 bases removed from V and 3 bases from J, the gap between germline ends came to 16 bases. The full variable domain, in which reference TRBV18 and TRBJ2-3 provide the parts outside the CDR3, is NAGVMQNPRHLVRRRGQEARLRCSPMKGHSHVYWYRQLPEEGLKFMVYLQKENIIDESGMPKERFSAEFPKEGPSILRIQQVVRGDSAAYFCASSPPSGPLTDTQYFGPGTRLTVL.

The chain uses TRBV5-6 and TRBJ1-2; 9 nucleotides agree with TRBD1. The CDR3 covers 14 residues. Germline loops: CDR1 SGHDT, CDR2 YYEEEE. V shed 4 bases, J shed 4 bases, and the junction held 5 bases outside the gene matches. The CDR3 loop reads CASSHPTGGYGYTF. The CDR3 DNA is TGTGCCAGCAGCCACCCGACAGGGGGCTATGGCTACACCTTC.

V gene TRBV6-5 combines with J gene TRBJ1-5; D possibly corresponds to TRBD1 (6 bases). In germline, CDR1 is MNHEY, CDR2 SVGAGI. V lost 5 bases and J 3 bases, leaving 11 bases between the germline ends. The CDR3 is 14 amino acids. CDR3 DNA sequence: TGTGCCAGCAGTCCCGGACAGACCAATCAGCCCCAGCATTTT. Its translation is CASSPGQTNQPQHF.

This clone was detected only a few times. The CDR3 nucleotides read TGTGCCAGTTCGTCCCAGGACAGGGACAGGGATGAGCAGTTCTTC. This codes for CASSSQDRDRDEQFF. The chain couples TRBV19 to TRBJ2-1; 9 bases are shared with TRBD1. This CDR3 is 15 amino acids long. V shed 8 bases, J shed 8 bases, and the junction held 13 bases outside the gene matches. Germline CDR1 LNHDA, CDR2 SQIVND (reference sequence).

The chain links TRBV5-1 to TRBJ2-5; 8 bases fit TRBD2. This CDR3 comprises 14 residues. The germline V gene encodes CDR1 SGHRS and CDR2 YFSETQ. J was trimmed by 5 bases and V by 3 bases; bases with no gene match: 6. The CDR3 coding sequence is TGCGCCAGCAGCTCCCGGGGGGGGACGGAGACCCAGTACTTC. This gives the protein CASSSRGGTETQYF.

This clone was seen a handful of times. The CDR3 DNA sequence: TGTGCCAGAAGGACTAGCTTCTACGAGCAGTACTTC. It yields the protein CARRTSFYEQYF. The rearrangement joins TRBV25-1 to TRBJ2-7; 8 positions agree with TRBD2. Germline V lookup: CDR1 MGHDK, CDR2 SYGVNS. This CDR3 region has 12 residues. Unmatched junction bases numbered 4, after V lost 9 bases and J lost 3 bases.

This CDR3 reads CASSPAQGFYGYTF. CDR3 bases: TGTGCCAGTAGTCCGGCACAGGGATTCTATGGCTACACCTTC. The chain has TRBV19 and TRBJ1-2; weak D call: TRBD1 (6 bases). Germline V lookup: CDR1 LNHDA, CDR2 SQIVND (reference sequence). V was trimmed by 5 bases and J by 4 bases, leaving 14 bases between them. This CDR3 comprises 14 residues.

The V and J genes are TRBV10-2 and TRBJ2-2, with 9 bases lining up with TRBD1. The ends lost 7 bases at V and 1 base at J; junction bases unmatched: 1. The CDR3 is made up of 14 amino acids. Germline V gene sequence: CDR1 WSHSY, CDR2 SAAADI. Here the CDR3 reads CASKGQGNTGELFF. In DNA, the CDR3 is TGCGCCAGCAAGGGACAGGGGAACACCGGGGAGCTGTTTTTT.